This T cell receptor beta chain was sequenced during a study of CD8 T cells in Susac syndrome. Random hexamers were used to reverse transcribe 0.5 to 1 ug of RNA. In TCRdb, the immunoSEQ multiplex PCR reads were re-called with MiXCR into one record per CDR3 protein. The profile covers about 150,000 distinct CDR3 sequences, with about 95% appearing a single time and roughly 0.15% taken by the ten largest. The CDR3 is 14 amino acids. Trimming left V 7 bases short and J 1 base short, with 14 bases between. The V gene's germline CDR1 is SGDLS and CDR2 YYNGEE. The chain uses TRBV9 and TRBJ1-1; weak D call: TRBD1 (6 bases). The receptor comes from a human donor with multiple sclerosis. The sample consisted of CD8+ T cells from PBMCs. DNA for the CDR3: TGTGCCAGCCGGGGGCAGGAACCGAACACTGAAGCTTTCTTT. It encodes CASRGQEPNTEAFF.